These 17 T cell receptor beta chains came from one sample sequenced in a study of somatic mutations in cytotoxic T cells in rheumatoid arthritis. Sequencing used immunoSEQ multiplex PCR; TCRdb keeps in-frame clones, though not all of them. This table holds nearly 20,000 clones, 86% found once. Specimen: CD8+ T cells sorted from blood. Receptor source: a man aged 35-49 years in good health.

The chain employs TRBV5-6 and TRBJ2-5; 8 bases align to TRBD2. The junction had 9 bases not matched to a gene; V was cut back by 3 bases and J by 5 bases. CDR3 length equals 15 residues. The V gene's germline CDR1 is SGHDT and CDR2 YYEEEE. The CDR3 nucleotides read TGTGCCAGCAGCTCCGGGGGGGGTCCGGGGGAGACCCAGTACTTC. Translated, it gives CASSSGGGPGETQYF.

This chain joins TRBV14 and TRBJ2-1; D not certain. Trimming took off 1 base at V and 7 bases at J, with 5 bases between the two ends. Germline values: CDR1 SGHDN, CDR2 FVKESK. This CDR3 comprises 12 residues. In DNA form, the CDR3 reads TGTGCCAGCAGCCAAGGGCGGAATGAGCAGTTCTTC. This sequence encodes CASSQGRNEQFF. Based on the CDR3 plus reference TRBV14 and TRBJ2-1, the full variable domain is EAGVTQFPSHSVIEKGQTVTLRCDPISGHDNLYWYRRVMGKEIKFLLHFVKESKQDESGMPNNRFLAERTGGTYSTLKVQPAELEDSGVYFCASSQGRNEQFFGPGTRLTVL.

This clone is a singleton in its sample. The chain carries TRBV27 and TRBJ2-1; a possible D gene is TRBD2 (5 bases). The germline V and J ends were trimmed by 6 bases and 5 bases, with 20 bases remaining between them. The CDR3 totals 16 residues. Germline assignment: CDR1 MNHEY and CDR2 SMNVEV (reference sequence). The CDR3 here is CASRRERARWDNEQFF. The CDR3 DNA reads as TGTGCCAGCAGACGCGAGAGGGCTCGGTGGGACAATGAGCAGTTCTTC.

The chain employs TRBV28 and TRBJ1-1; D gene unclear. V was trimmed by 2 bases and J by 2 bases, leaving 6 bases between them. The CDR3 is 13 amino acids. Germline CDR1 reads MDHEN; CDR2 reads SYDVKM. Written as DNA, the CDR3 is TGTGCCAGCAGTTTACGGAGAAACACTGAAGCTTTCTTT. This sequence encodes CASSLRRNTEAFF.

As regards this clone: Other DNA sequences in the same sample also yield this CDR3. This rearrangement joins TRBV5-5 to TRBJ2-2, with D tentatively TRBD2 (6 bases). Trimming cost V 0 bases and J 4 bases, with 10 bases left between them. From germline, CDR1 is SGHKS and CDR2 YYEKEE (reference sequence). The CDR3 has 15 residues. CDR3 protein: CASSLGGVRTGELFF. The CDR3 bases are TGTGCCAGCAGCTTGGGGGGGGTCCGCACCGGGGAGCTGTTTTTT.

V is TRBV15 and J is TRBJ2-7, with a possible D match to TRBD2 (6 bases). The CDR3 contains 17 residues. The germline V gene encodes CDR1 LNHNV and CDR2 YYDKDF (reference sequence). Trimming cost V 0 bases and J 1 base, with 16 bases left between them. CDR3 in amino acids: CATSRDLIGRGSYEQYF. For the CDR3, the DNA is TGTGCCACCAGCAGAGATCTGATTGGGCGGGGTTCCTACGAGCAGTACTTC. Full variable domain (remainder filled in from reference TRBV15 and TRBJ2-7): DAMVIQNPRYQVTQFGKPVTLSCSQTLNHNVMYWYQQKSSQAPKLLFHYYDKDFNNEADTPDNFQSRRPNTSFCFLDIRSPGLGDTAMYLCATSRDLIGRGSYEQYFGPGTRLTVT.

The chain recombines TRBV4-3 with TRBJ2-1; 14 nucleotides agree with TRBD2. The CDR3 covers 17 residues. The V segment lost 1 base and the J segment 10 bases; nucleotides outside the gene matches: 9. CDR1 is LGHNA and CDR2 is YSLEER in the germline V gene. As DNA, the CDR3 is TGCGCCAGCAGCCAAGGGCGGGGACTAGCGGGAGCGGAGGAGCAGTTCTTC. It codes for CASSQGRGLAGAEEQFF.

V usage is TRBV7-9 and J usage is TRBJ1-1; 7 nucleotides agree with TRBD1. The CDR3 is made up of 15 amino acids. Trimming at V came to 1 base and at J to 5 bases, leaving 7 bases not matched to a gene. The V gene's germline CDR1 is SEHNR and CDR2 FQNEAQ (reference sequence). The CDR3 sequence: CASSLVTDRRTEAFF. The CDR3 bases are TGTGCCAGCAGCTTAGTGACGGACAGGAGAACTGAAGCTTTCTTT.

The rearrangement joins TRBV29-1 to TRBJ2-1, with 10 bases aligning to TRBD2. CDR3 size: 14 residues. Looked up from germline, CDR1 is SQVTM and CDR2 is ANQGSEA. Trimming took 1 base from V and 10 from J; bases not matched to a gene: 7. The CDR3 spells CSVEGSGRAQEQFF. CDR3 DNA: TGCAGCGTTGAAGGGAGCGGGAGGGCTCAGGAGCAGTTCTTC.

For the CDR3, the DNA is TGTGCCAGTAGTAGCGGGGTAGCGGGAGTGAGAGGCGGGGAGCTGTTTTTT. It is translated as CASSSGVAGVRGGELFF. The chain joins TRBV19 to TRBJ2-2; 9 bases are a match to TRBD2. The germline gives CDR1 LNHDA, CDR2 SQIVND (reference sequence). The CDR3 is 17 amino acids. The trim removed 4 bases at V and 7 bases at J, leaving 13 bases unmatched.

This chain uses TRBV9 with TRBJ2-3; tentative D call: TRBD2 (5 bases). Trimming stripped 6 bases from V and 4 bases from J, with 15 bases between. This CDR3 has 14 residues. Per germline, CDR1 SGDLS and CDR2 YYNGEE. The CDR3 DNA reads as TGTGCCAGCACCGCTACCGGGGATCCAGATACGCAGTATTTT. Amino acids: CASTATGDPDTQYF.

The chain has TRBV27 and TRBJ1-2; D not certain. CDR1 MNHEY and CDR2 SMNVEV come from the germline V gene (reference sequence). Trimming pared 6 bases from V and 1 base from J, leaving 6 bases between. This CDR3 contains 12 residues. The CDR3 nucleotides read TGTGCCAGCAGCCCACTTAACTATGGCTACACCTTC. Translation: CASSPLNYGYTF.

CDR3: CASSLRDSPKNIQYF. The CDR3 bases are TGCGCCAGCAGTCTACGGGATTCACCCAAAAACATTCAGTACTTC. The chain is built from TRBV10-2 and TRBJ2-4; a possible D gene is TRBD2 (5 bases). CDR3 length equals 15 residues. Trimming left V 5 bases short and J 2 bases short, with 13 bases between. The germline V gene encodes CDR1 WSHSY and CDR2 SAAADI.

The CDR3 DNA reads TGTGCCGGAGGACAGGGGGACTCCTACGAGCAGTACTTC. Amino acid sequence: CAGGQGDSYEQYF. V and J are TRBV7-9 and TRBJ2-7, with 10 bases aligning to TRBD1. The CDR3 has 13 residues. Looked up from germline, CDR1 is SEHNR and CDR2 is FQNEAQ (reference sequence). Trimming removed 11 bases from V and 0 bases from J; junction bases left unmatched: 4.

The chain couples TRBV10-1 to TRBJ1-1, with 7 bases matching TRBD1. CDR1 and CDR2 (germline): WNHNN, SYGVQD (reference sequence). The CDR3 has 15 residues. Germline trimming cut 6 bases from V and 0 bases from J; bases unmatched to any gene: 7. CDR3 nucleotides: TGCGCCAGCAGGGCTCGACAGGGCCTGAACACTGAAGCTTTCTTT. Translated: CASRARQGLNTEAFF.

This chain uses TRBV11-2 with TRBJ2-5; TRBD2 might be the D (5 bases). The J call may be wrong; the DNA end is better matched by TRBJ2-7. From germline, CDR1 is SGHAT and CDR2 FQNNGV. The CDR3 runs 14 residues. This CDR3 reads CASSRSAGAYEQYF. The CDR3 DNA is TGTGCCAGCAGCCGCTCGGCGGGCGCGTACGAGCAGTACTTC.

The J gene is TRBJ2-3, the V gene TRBV5-1; D ambiguous. The CDR3 is 14 amino acids. The V gene's germline CDR1 is SGHRS and CDR2 YFSETQ. V lost 4 bases and J lost 0, with 9 bases in between. The CDR3 DNA reads TGCGCCAGCAGCCTGAGGATTAGCACAGATACGCAGTATTTT. Amino acid sequence: CASSLRISTDTQYF.